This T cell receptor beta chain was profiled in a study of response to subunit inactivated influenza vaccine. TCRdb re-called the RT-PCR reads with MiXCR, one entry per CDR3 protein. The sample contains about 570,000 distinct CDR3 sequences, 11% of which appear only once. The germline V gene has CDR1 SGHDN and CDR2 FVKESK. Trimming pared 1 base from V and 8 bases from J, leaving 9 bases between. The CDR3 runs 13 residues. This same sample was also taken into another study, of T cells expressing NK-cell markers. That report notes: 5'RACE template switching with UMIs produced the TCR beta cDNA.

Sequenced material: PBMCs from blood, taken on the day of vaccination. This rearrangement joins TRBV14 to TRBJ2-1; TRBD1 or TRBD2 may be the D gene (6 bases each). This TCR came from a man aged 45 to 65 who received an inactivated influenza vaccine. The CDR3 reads CASSQGGADEQFF. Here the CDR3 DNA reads TGTGCCAGCAGCCAAGGGGGGGCTGATGAGCAGTTCTTC.